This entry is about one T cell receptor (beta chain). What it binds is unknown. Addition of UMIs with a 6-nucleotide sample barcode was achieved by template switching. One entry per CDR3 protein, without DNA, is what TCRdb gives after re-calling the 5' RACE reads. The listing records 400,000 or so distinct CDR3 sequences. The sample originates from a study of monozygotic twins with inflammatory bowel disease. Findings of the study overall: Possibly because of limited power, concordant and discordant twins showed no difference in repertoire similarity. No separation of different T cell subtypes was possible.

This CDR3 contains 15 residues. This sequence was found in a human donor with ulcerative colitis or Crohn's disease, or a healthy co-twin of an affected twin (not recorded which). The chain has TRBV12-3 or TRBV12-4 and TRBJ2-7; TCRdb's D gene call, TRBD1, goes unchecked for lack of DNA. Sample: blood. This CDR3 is CASSLGQGDFYEQYF.